Below, one T cell receptor beta chain is given with its context. This clonotype was counted a few times. Its antigen specificity is not known. Per-base quality was not reported, and no clone a single base away is much larger than it. The CDR3 goes from the cysteine to the phenylalanine over 13 residues. Only the CDR3 portion is preserved as DNA: 39 bases, with reading frame beginning at the first base. V loses 4 bases at its end and J loses 7 bases; junction bases beyond the gene matches: 5. CDR1 and CDR2 were assigned from the germline V gene as SGDLS and YYNGEE. Library prep was done by 5' RACE. Sequencing was carried out with an Illumina HiSeq 2500. A second PCR of about 6 to 11 cycles was performed with a sample-barcoded 5' primer and a J-beta primer mix. Each TCR beta cDNA molecule received a unique molecular identifier from a template-switch 5' adaptor carrying 12 random nucleotides. Each sample yielded at least 2.5 million CDR3-containing paired-end reads. The Mint cDNA synthesis kit, primed by a TRBC-specific oligonucleotide, was used to synthesize first-strand cDNA from all RNA. After uracil-DNA glycosylase treatment, a first 18-cycle PCR used universal primers M1SS and BC2_uni_R on all cDNA. Per the source publication's procedure: Normalization of each sample was performed by random selection of 1 million high-quality reads, each carrying a distinct molecular identifier. Instead of being binned into consensus sequences, reads that shared molecular identifiers were thrown out. MiTCR, with a Q25 quality threshold and the strictest error-elimination algorithm, was used for CDR3 identification, clonotype clustering and error correction. A nonparametric unseen species model with Euler transformation was used to estimate a lower bound on total TCR beta diversity. The raw public reads went through TCRdb reprocessing: fastp at Q25, MiXCR clone calling, in-frame beta chains kept. Every entry covers one CDR3 protein and lists the most common genes and DNA from its rows. The V and J calls reflect TCRdb's pipeline rather than the authors' work. This sample is represented by some 1.7 million distinct CDR3 sequences; roughly 30% of them were singletons. 7.7% of the sample lies in the top ten.

The donors were 40 or so Caucasian individuals from Russia, aged 6 to 90 years, who were systemically healthy. Each donor gave ten milliliters of peripheral blood, drawn into EDTA-treated Vacutainer tubes. Ficoll-Paque density-gradient centrifugation was used to isolate PBMCs, with at least 6 million obtained per sample. Trizol reagent was used to extract total RNA from the PBMCs, yielding at least 5.5 micrograms per sample. The percentages of naive CD45RAhigh/CD27high T cells were determined by flow cytometry on a PBMC aliquot from every donor. This specimen belongs to a study of blood T cells in healthy people across ages (dated by TCRdb to about 2015). With respect to the entire study: In model experiments, template switching captured roughly one uniquely barcoded TCR beta cDNA molecule for every two T cells. Using deep sequencing normalized with unique cDNA molecular identifiers, the study measured how TCR beta repertoire diversity changes with age. The donors were split into four age groups: young (average about 16 years), middle-aged (over 35), aged (roughly 60) and long-lived (under 85). To avoid experimental bias, donors of different ages were distributed randomly across sequencing lanes. Two additional independent replicas of 1 million unique cDNA reads from the same blood draw were analyzed for two donors (one aged 18 to 29 and one aged 80 or older). Beyond this particular receptor, the publication reports: As age increased, observed TCR beta diversity per million T cells dropped in a roughly linear way, and a significant reduction was already evident by age about 40. Conclusive comparison of naive and antigen-experienced compartments was prevented by the profiling of bulk unsorted PBMCs. Estimates of total diversity based on one million sequenced T cells were considered lower bounds and underestimates. Compared with the aged group, the long-lived group had more naive CD4+ T cells, fewer expanded clones and increased TCR diversity, suggesting age selection. There was a strong correlation between observed TCR beta diversity and the percentage of naive T cells measured by flow cytometry. The CMV infection status of donors was not known, potentially confounding age-related changes in expanded clonotypes.

The origin of this receptor is a woman aged 25 to 39 in good health. Sequenced: blood. Recombination connected TRBV9 to TRBJ1-2; the central 9 bases match TRBD1. Here is the DNA: TGTGCCAGCAGCCTAGAGACAGGGGGTGGCTACACCTTC. Its protein reads: CASSLETGGGYTF.